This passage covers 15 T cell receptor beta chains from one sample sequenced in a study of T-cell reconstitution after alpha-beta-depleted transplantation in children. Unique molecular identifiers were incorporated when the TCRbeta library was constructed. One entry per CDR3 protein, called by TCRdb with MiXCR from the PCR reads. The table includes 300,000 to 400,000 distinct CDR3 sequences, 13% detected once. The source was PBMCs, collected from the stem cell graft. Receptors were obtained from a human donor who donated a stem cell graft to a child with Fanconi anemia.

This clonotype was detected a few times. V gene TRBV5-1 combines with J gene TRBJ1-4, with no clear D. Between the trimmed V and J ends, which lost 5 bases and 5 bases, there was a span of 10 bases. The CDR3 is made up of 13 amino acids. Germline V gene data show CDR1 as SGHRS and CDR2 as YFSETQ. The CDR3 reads CASRKAPNEKLFF. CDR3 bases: TGCGCCAGCAGAAAAGCCCCAAATGAAAAACTGTTTTTT.

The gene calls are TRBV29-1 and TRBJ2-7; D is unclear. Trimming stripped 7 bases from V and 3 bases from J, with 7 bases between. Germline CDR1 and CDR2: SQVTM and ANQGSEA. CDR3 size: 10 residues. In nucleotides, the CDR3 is TGCAGCGCGTCCGACTACGAGCAGTACTTC. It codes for CSASDYEQYF.

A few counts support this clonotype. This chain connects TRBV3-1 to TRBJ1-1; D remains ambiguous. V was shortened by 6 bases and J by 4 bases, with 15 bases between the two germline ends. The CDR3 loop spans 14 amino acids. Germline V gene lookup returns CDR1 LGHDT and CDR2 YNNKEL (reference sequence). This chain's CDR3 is CASRGPTWGTEAFF. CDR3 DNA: TGTGCCAGCAGGGGTCCAACCTGGGGCACTGAAGCTTTCTTT.

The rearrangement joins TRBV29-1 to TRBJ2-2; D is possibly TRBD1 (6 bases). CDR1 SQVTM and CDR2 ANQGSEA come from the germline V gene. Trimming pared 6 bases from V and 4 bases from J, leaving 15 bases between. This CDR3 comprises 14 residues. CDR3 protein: CSVARGTTTGELFF. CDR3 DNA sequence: TGCAGCGTCGCCCGAGGGACAACCACCGGGGAGCTGTTTTTT.

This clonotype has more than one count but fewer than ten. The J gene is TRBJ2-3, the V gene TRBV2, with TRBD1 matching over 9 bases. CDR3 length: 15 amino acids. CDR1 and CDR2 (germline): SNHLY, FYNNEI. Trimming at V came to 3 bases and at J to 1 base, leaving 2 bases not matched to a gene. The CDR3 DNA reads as TGTGCCAGCAGTGAGTGGGACAGGGGCACAGATACGCAGTATTTT. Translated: CASSEWDRGTDTQYF.

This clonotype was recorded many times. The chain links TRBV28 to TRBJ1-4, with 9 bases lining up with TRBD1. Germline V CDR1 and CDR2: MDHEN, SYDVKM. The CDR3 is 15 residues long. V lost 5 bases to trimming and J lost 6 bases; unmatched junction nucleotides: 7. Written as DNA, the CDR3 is TGTGCCAGCAGTCTTTGGGACAGGGAACATGAAAAACTGTTTTTT. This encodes CASSLWDREHEKLFF.

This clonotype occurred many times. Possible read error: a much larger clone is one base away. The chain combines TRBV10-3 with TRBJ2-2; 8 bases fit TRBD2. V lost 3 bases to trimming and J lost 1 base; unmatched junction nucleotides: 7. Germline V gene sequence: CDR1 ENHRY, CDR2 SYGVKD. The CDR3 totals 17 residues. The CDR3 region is CAISEPGLAGNTGELFF. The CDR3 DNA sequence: TGTGCCATCAGTGAACCGGGGCTAGCGGGGAACACCGGGGAGCTGTTTTTT.

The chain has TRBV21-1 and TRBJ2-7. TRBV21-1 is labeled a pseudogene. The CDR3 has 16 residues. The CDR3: CASSKGSVQHLYEQYV. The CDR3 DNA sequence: TGTGCCAGCAGCAAAGGCTCTGTACAGCACCTCTACGAGCAGTACGTC.

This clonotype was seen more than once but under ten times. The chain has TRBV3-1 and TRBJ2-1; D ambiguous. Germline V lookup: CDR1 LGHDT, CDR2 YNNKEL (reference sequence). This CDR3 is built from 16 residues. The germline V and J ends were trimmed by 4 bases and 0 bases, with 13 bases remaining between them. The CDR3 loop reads CASSPENGPSYNEQFF. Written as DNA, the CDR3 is TGTGCCAGCAGCCCTGAGAACGGTCCCTCCTACAATGAGCAGTTCTTC.

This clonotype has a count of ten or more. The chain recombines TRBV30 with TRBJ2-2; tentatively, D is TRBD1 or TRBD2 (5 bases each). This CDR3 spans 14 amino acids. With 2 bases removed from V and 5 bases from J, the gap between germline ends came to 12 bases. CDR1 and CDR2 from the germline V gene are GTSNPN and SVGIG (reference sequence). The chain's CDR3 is CAWSRGAVTGELFF. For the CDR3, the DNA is TGTGCCTGGAGTCGAGGGGCCGTGACCGGGGAGCTGTTTTTT.

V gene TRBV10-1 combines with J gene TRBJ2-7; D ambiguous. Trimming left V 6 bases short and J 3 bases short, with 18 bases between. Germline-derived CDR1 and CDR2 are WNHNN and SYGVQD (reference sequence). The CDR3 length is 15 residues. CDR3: CASSWGICGVYEQYV. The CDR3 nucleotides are TGCGCCAGCAGCTGGGGAATCTGTGGAGTCTACGAGCAGTACGTC.

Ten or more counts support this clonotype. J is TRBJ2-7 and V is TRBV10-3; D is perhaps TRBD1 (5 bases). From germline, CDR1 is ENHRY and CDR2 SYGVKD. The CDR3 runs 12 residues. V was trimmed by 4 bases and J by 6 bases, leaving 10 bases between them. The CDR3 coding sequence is TGTGCCATCAGTGCAGGGATCGGCGAGCAGTACGTC. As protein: CAISAGIGEQYV.

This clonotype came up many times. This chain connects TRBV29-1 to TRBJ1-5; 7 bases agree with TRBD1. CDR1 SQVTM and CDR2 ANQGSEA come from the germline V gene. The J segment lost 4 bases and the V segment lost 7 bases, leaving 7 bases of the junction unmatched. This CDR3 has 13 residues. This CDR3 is CSAGGTDNQPQHF. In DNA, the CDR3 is TGCAGCGCGGGGGGGACAGATAATCAGCCCCAGCATTTT.

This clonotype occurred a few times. The CDR3 coding sequence is TGTGCCAGCAGTACATACAATCAGCCCCAGCATTTT. Translated: CASSTYNQPQHF. The chain has TRBV28 and TRBJ1-5; D gene unclear. The CDR3 is 12 residues long. Between the trimmed V and J ends, which lost 5 bases and 3 bases, there was a span of 5 bases. Germline V lookup: CDR1 MDHEN, CDR2 SYDVKM.

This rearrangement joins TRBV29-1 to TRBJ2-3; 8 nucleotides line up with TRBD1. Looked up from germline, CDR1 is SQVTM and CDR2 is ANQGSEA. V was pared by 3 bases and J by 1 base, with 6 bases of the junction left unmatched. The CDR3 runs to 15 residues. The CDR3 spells CSVDSTGERTDTQYF. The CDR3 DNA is TGCAGCGTTGACTCGACAGGGGAGCGCACAGATACGCAGTATTTT.